This paragraph reports one TCR beta chain. The antigen is undetermined. These data are taken from a study of OX40 agonist ivuxolimab in advanced cancers. Study-wide context: Age averaged around 58 years (range roughly 20 to 90), and more than 80% were male. Enrollees could have had prior anti-PD-1, anti-PD-L1 or anti-CTLA-4 therapy, which about 42% had received. Study-level results: The CD4+ and CD8+ T cells in the blood had expanded clonally by week 6 at 0.1 to 3.0 mg/kg.

From germline, CDR1 is MDHEN and CDR2 SYDVKM. J was trimmed by 3 bases and V by 8 bases; bases with no gene match: 5. This CDR3 spans 16 amino acids. Only in-frame clones appear in the TCRdb table, and some are missing; sequencing was by immunoSEQ multiplex PCR. The repertoire holds some 64,000 clones, with about 87% as singletons. The clonotype originates from an adult with an advanced solid tumor such as melanoma, head and neck, liver or kidney cancer. V usage is TRBV28 and J usage is TRBJ2-3; 16 bases agree with TRBD2. The material was CD4+ or CD8+ T cells sorted from blood, obtained in a trial of the OX40 agonist ivuxolimab. Here the CDR3 DNA reads TGTGCCAGCGCCGGGACTAGCGGGAGGGGAACAGATACGCAGTATTTT. Protein sequence: CASAGTSGRGTDTQYF.